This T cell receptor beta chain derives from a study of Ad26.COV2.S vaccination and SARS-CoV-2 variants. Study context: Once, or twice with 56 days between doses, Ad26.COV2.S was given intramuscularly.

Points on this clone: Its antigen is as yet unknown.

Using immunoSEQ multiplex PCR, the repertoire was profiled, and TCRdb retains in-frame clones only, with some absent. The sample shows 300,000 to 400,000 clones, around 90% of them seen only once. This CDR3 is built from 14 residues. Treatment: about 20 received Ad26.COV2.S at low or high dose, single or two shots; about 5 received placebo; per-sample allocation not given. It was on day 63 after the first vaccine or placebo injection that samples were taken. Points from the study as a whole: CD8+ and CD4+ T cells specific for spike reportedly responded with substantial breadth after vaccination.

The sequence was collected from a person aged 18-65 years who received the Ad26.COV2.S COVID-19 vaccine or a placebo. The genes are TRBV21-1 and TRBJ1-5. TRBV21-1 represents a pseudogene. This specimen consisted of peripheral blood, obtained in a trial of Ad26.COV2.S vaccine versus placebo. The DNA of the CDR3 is TGTGCCAGCAGCTCCGCGCGTAGCAATCAGCCCCAGCATTTT. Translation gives CASSSARSNQPQHF.